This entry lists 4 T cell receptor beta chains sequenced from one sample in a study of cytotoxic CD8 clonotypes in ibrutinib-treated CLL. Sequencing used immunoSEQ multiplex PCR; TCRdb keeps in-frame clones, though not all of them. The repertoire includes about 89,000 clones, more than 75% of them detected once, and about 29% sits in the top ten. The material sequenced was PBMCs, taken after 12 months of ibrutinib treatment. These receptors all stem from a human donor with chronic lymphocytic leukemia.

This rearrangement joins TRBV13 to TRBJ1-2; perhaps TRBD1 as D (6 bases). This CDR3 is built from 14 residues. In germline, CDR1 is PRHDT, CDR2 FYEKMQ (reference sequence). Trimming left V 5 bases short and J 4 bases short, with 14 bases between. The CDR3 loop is CASSARQVAYGYTF. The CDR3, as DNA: TGTGCCAGCAGCGCCCGACAGGTGGCCTATGGCTACACCTTC. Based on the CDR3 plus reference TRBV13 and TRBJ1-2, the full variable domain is AAGVIQSPRHLIKEKRETATLKCYPIPRHDTVYWYQQGPGQDPQFLISFYEKMQSDKGSIPDRFSAQQFSDYHSELNMSSLELGDSALYFCASSARQVAYGYTFGSGTRLTVV.

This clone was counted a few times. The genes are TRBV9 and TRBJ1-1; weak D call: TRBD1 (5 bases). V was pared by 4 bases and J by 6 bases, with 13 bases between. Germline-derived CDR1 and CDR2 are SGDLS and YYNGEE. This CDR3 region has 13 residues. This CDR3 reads CASSPEGRAEAFF. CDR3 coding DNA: TGTGCCAGCAGCCCAGAGGGGAGGGCTGAAGCTTTCTTT. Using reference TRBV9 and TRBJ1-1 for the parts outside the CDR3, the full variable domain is DSGVTQTPKHLITATGQRVTLRCSPRSGDLSVYWYQQSLDQGLQFLIQYYNGEERAKGNILERFSAQQFPDLHSELNLSSLELGDSALYFCASSPEGRAEAFFGQGTRLTVV.

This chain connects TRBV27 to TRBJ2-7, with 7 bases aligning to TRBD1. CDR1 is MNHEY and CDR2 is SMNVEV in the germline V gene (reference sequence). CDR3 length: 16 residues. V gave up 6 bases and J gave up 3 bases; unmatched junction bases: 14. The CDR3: CASSVWGPGQIYEQYF. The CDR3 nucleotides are TGTGCCAGCAGCGTTTGGGGCCCGGGACAGATCTACGAGCAGTACTTC.

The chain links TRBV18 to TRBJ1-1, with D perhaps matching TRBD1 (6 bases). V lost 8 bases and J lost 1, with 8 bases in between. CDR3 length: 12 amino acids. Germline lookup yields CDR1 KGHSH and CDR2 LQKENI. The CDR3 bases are TGTGCCAGCGCGGGACAGAACACTGAAGCTTTCTTT. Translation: CASAGQNTEAFF.